This T cell receptor (beta chain) was sequenced in a study of T-cell memory formation after mild COVID-19. TCRdb recomputed calls from the 5' RACE reads with MiXCR, one row per CDR3 protein. The sample lists under 150,000 distinct CDR3 sequences; 22% were seen once. The CDR3 totals 15 residues. V usage is TRBV21-1 and J usage is TRBJ2-7; TRBD1 is the table's D call, not checked against the DNA. TRBV21-1 is shown as a pseudogene. This receptor was taken from a man aged 18 to 29 who had mild COVID-19 (a few samples of this study predate the infection). Cell type and time point are not known. Sequencing was performed on PBMCs or a T cell subset sorted from them (not recorded which). Here the CDR3 reads CASSKVVGKGYEQYV. The DNA for the CDR3 is TGTGCCAGCAGCAAAGTAGTCGGGAAAGGCTACGAGCAGTACGTC.